This is a list of T cell receptor beta chains from one sample in a study of cytomegalovirus exposure and HLA in healthy donors. Data came from immunoSEQ multiplex PCR; TCRdb stores just in-frame clones and leaves some out. Of 110,000 to 150,000 clones in the sample, around 80% were seen once. Sequenced material: PBMCs. Receptors originate from a woman aged 60-75 years in good health and CMV-seropositive. CDR3s include the opening cysteine and the closing phenylalanine or tryptophan. A D gene is named only where the DNA matches it firmly. Not all rows give a size; the values are once, few, many and, for expanded clones, a class.

>TRBV29-1|NA|NA|TRBJ1-1
TGCAGCGTTGACCGCCTGAACCAGGGGACTGAAGCTTTCTTT
CSVDRLNQGTEAFF
>TRBV6-5|NA|TRBD1|TRBJ1-1
TGTGCCAGCAGTTACTCGGGACAGGTCCGTGAAGCTTTCTTT
CASSYSGQVREAFF
>TRBV27|once|TRBD1|TRBJ2-7
TGTGCCCGACCCATACGGACAGGCGAACCTTCCTACGAGCAGTACTTC
CARPIRTGEPSYEQYF
>TRBV5-6|few|NA|TRBJ1-4
TGTGCCAGCAGCTTGACAGGGCGTGAGGAAAAACTGTTTTTT
CASSLTGREEKLFF
>TRBV7-9|NA|NA|TRBJ1-3
TGTGCCAGCACCGGAATGCGACAGAGCTCTGGAAACATCATATATTTT
CASTGMRQSSGNIIYF
>TRBV6-5|once|TRBD1|TRBJ1-2
TGTGCCAGCAGCCGCACCGGGACAGGGGACGGCTACACCTTC
CASSRTGTGDGYTF
>TRBV19|NA|NA|TRBJ1-3
TGTGCCAGTATGAGGACTATCTCTGGAAACACCATATATTTT
CASMRTISGNTIYF
>TRBV10-3|NA|TRBD1|TRBJ2-1
TGTGCCATCAGTGCGGGACAGATCAATGAGCAGTTCTTC
CAISAGQINEQFF
>TRBV27|NA|NA|TRBJ2-7
TGTGCCAGCAGTGACAGAAACTCGGTATACGAGCAGTACTTC
CASSDRNSVYEQYF
>TRBV13|few|NA|TRBJ1-4
TGTGCCAGCAGCTTAGTCGGCAGGGGCGATGAAAAACTGTTTTTT
CASSLVGRGDEKLFF
>TRBV5-6|NA|TRBD2|TRBJ2-1
TGTGCCAGCAGCCGGGGGGTAGGCAGCTCCTACAATGAGCAGTTCTTC
CASSRGVGSSYNEQFF
>TRBV2|few|NA|TRBJ2-3
TGTGCCAGCAGTGAAGGAGGGACTAGCACAGATACGCAGTATTTT
CASSEGGTSTDTQYF
>TRBV9|NA|NA|TRBJ2-1
TGTGCCAGCAGCGTAGGAGGAGGTAGCGGATCCTACAATGAGCAGTTCTTC
CASSVGGGSGSYNEQFF
>TRBV7-8|NA|NA|TRBJ2-1
TGTGCCAGCAGCTTAGCGCGGGGCGGGCCCTCCTACAATGAGCAGTTCTTC
CASSLARGGPSYNEQFF
>TRBV7-9|many|TRBD1|TRBJ2-4
TGTGCCAGCAGCTTAGGGACAGGGATAAACATTCAGTACTTC
CASSLGTGINIQYF
>TRBV18|few|NA|TRBJ2-7
TGTGCCAGCTCTCCCCTGCAAAGCGGTTCCTACGAGCAGTACTTC
CASSPLQSGSYEQYF
>TRBV27|NA|TRBD2|TRBJ2-2
TGTGCCAGCAGCCAAGGCGGGGGGATCGTCGGGGAGCTGTTTTTT
CASSQGGGIVGELFF
>TRBV29-1|NA|TRBD1|TRBJ1-1
TGCAGCGGGCGGACAGGGGGGAACACTGAAGCTTTCTTT
CSGRTGGNTEAFF
>TRBV27|few|TRBD1|TRBJ1-1
TGTGCCAGCAGTTTAATTGGGACAGGTTTTTCGAACACTGAAGCTTTCTTT
CASSLIGTGFSNTEAFF
>TRBV2|NA|NA|TRBJ1-1
TGTGCCAGCAGTGGAAGGACAGTGAACACTGAAGCTTTCTTT
CASSGRTVNTEAFF
>TRBV7-2|NA|TRBD1|TRBJ2-3
TGTGCCAGCAGCCTAGAGGGACAGGGCGATTGGACAGATACGCAGTATTTT
CASSLEGQGDWTDTQYF
>TRBV5-1|NA|NA|TRBJ2-5
TGCGCCAGCAGCTTGGGAATAGCGGCGGGGGCGGAAGAGACCCAGTACTTC
CASSLGIAAGAEETQYF
>TRBV9|once|TRBD1|TRBJ2-7
TGTGCCAGCAGCGTGAGACAGGGTGCAGCCTACGAGCAGTACTTC
CASSVRQGAAYEQYF
>TRBV10-3|once|TRBD1|TRBJ1-3
TGTGCCATCAGTGAATGGACAGGGGGCTCAAGCTCTGGAAACACCATATATTTT
CAISEWTGGSSSGNTIYF
>TRBV6-6|NA|TRBD1|TRBJ2-7
TGTGCCAGCAGTTGGGACAGGGGCGAGCAGTACTTC
CASSWDRGEQYF
>TRBV6-5|NA|NA|TRBJ2-1
TGTGCCAGCAGTTACTCGAAGACTAGGAGAAACAATGAGCAGTTCTTC
CASSYSKTRRNNEQFF
>TRBV27|NA|TRBD1|TRBJ2-7
TGTGCCAGCAGCCGGACAGGGTTATACGAGCAGTACTTC
CASSRTGLYEQYF
>TRBV4-2|NA|TRBD2|TRBJ2-1
TGTGCCAGCAGTCCTGGGCTAGCGGGAGAGCGTGAGCAGTTCTTC
CASSPGLAGEREQFF
>TRBV11-2|few|TRBD2|TRBJ2-1
TGTGCCAGCAGCTTAGGGGGCGGGAGCAATGAGCAGTTCTTC
CASSLGGGSNEQFF
>TRBV19|NA|NA|TRBJ1-1
TGTGCCAGTAGCCCTAGCGGGAGGCGGGGCGCGGCGAACACTGAAGCTTTCTTT
CASSPSGRRGAANTEAFF
>TRBV11-3|NA|TRBD2|TRBJ2-3
TGTGCCAGCAGCTTAAGGACTAGCGGGGGTACTAGCACAGATACGCAGTATTTT
CASSLRTSGGTSTDTQYF
>TRBV4-1|once|TRBD2|TRBJ2-7
TGCGCCAGCAGCCAAGCTCAGCGGGAGGGCTCCTACGAGCAGTACTTC
CASSQAQREGSYEQYF
>TRBV6-5|NA|NA|TRBJ1-2
TGTGCCAGCAGAGCTACAGGCGGCTACACCTTC
CASRATGGYTF
>TRBV5-1|NA|TRBD1|TRBJ1-2
TGCGCCAGCAGGTCGACCCAGGGGGCGACGGGCTACACCTTC
CASRSTQGATGYTF
>TRBV2|NA|NA|TRBJ1-1
TGTGCCAGCAGGACAGGAAACACTGAAGCTTTCTTT
CASRTGNTEAFF
>TRBV28|NA|TRBD1|TRBJ1-4
TGTGCCAGCAGTTTAGGCCCAGGGGGCCATGAAAAACTGTTTTTT
CASSLGPGGHEKLFF
>TRBV7-8|few|TRBD1|TRBJ2-7
TGTGCCAGCAGCCGCGGGACAGGGGTTACCTACGAGCAGTACTTC
CASSRGTGVTYEQYF
>TRBV6-5|NA|TRBD1|TRBJ1-4
TGTGCCAGCAGCATGACAGGGCTGAATGAAAAACTGTTTTTT
CASSMTGLNEKLFF
>TRBV13|NA|TRBD1|TRBJ1-1
TGTGCCAGCAGCCCACGACAGGGAAGCACTGAAGCTTTCTTT
CASSPRQGSTEAFF
>TRBV4-3|NA|TRBD2|TRBJ2-1
TGCGCCAGCAGCCGTCAGCGGGAGTTGCAGTTCTTC
CASSRQRELQFF
>TRBV28|NA|TRBD1|TRBJ1-2
TGTGCCAGCATCGGACAGGGTGGCGGCTACACCTTC
CASIGQGGGYTF
>TRBV4-1|NA|NA|TRBJ1-3
TGCGCCAGCAGCCAACAGGGGACTGGAAACACCATATATTTT
CASSQQGTGNTIYF
>TRBV19|NA|TRBD1|TRBJ2-3
TGTGCCAGTAGTATAGGGACAGGGTTTCTCACAGATACGCAGTATTTT
CASSIGTGFLTDTQYF
>TRBV28|NA|TRBD2|TRBJ2-1
TGTGCCAGCAGCTTTAGCGGGGAAGGGAGCAATGAGCAGTTCTTC
CASSFSGEGSNEQFF
>TRBV4-3|NA|TRBD1|TRBJ2-7
TGCGCCAGCAGCCAAGAGGACAGGGGGCACAACGAGCAGTACTTC
CASSQEDRGHNEQYF
>TRBV29-1|many|NA|TRBJ1-1
TGCAGCGTTGGTAGATCCCCCGAAGCTTTCTTT
CSVGRSPEAFF
>TRBV15|NA|TRBD1|TRBJ1-4
TGTGCCACCAGCACCGACAGGGCCGAGGAAAAACTGTTTTTT
CATSTDRAEEKLFF
>TRBV12-5|few|NA|TRBJ2-1
TGTGCTAGTGGTTTGGGGGCTAATGAGCAGTTCTTC
CASGLGANEQFF
>TRBV5-4|NA|NA|TRBJ2-5
TGTGCCAGCAGCACGGAGACCCGCGAGACCCAGTACTTC
CASSTETRETQYF
>TRBV5-1|NA|NA|TRBJ2-5
TGCGCCAGCGGCTTGGGTGGTCCTTCCAGGGAGACCCAGTACTTC
CASGLGGPSRETQYF
>TRBV4-3|NA|TRBD1|TRBJ2-7
TGCGCCAGCAGCCCCGGGACAGGGGTCTACGAGCAGTACTTC
CASSPGTGVYEQYF
>TRBV10-3|NA|NA|TRBJ1-1
TGTGCCATCAGTGGACAATCGAACACTGAAGCTTTCTTT
CAISGQSNTEAFF
>TRBV4-3|few|TRBD2|TRBJ2-1
TGCGCCAGCAGCCAAGCAGCGGGAGTCGCCTACAATGAGCAGTTCTTC
CASSQAAGVAYNEQFF